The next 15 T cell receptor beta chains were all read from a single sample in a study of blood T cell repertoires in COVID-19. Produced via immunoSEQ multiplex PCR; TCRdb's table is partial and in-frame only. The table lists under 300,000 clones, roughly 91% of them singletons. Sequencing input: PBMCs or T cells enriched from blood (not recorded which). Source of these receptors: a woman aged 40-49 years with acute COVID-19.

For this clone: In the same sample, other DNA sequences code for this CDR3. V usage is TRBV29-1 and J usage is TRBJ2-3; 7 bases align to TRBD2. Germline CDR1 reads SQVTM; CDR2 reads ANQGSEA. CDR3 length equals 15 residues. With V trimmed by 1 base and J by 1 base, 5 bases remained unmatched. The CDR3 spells CSVEGGTSGTDTQYF. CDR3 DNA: TGCAGCGTTGAAGGAGGAACTAGCGGCACAGATACGCAGTATTTT.

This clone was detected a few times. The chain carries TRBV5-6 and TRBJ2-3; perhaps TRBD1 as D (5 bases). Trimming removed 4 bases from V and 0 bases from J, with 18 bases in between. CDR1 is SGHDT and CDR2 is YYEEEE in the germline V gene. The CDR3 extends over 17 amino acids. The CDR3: CASSPQGARTSTDTQYF. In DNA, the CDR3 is TGTGCCAGCAGCCCACAAGGGGCTCGAACTAGCACAGATACGCAGTATTTT.

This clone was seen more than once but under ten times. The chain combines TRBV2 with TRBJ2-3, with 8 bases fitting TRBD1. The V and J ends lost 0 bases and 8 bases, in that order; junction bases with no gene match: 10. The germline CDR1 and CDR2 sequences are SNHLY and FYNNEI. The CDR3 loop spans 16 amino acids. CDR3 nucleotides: TGTGCCAGCAGTGAAGCGCGCGCAGGGGGCGTTGGTACGCAGTATTTT. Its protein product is CASSEARAGGVGTQYF.

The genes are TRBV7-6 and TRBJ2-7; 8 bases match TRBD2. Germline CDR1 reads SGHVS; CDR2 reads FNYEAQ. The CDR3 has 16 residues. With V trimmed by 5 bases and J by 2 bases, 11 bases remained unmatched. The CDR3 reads CASSSLPSGGAYEQYF. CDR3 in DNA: TGTGCCAGCAGCAGCTTACCCTCGGGGGGGGCCTACGAGCAGTACTTC.

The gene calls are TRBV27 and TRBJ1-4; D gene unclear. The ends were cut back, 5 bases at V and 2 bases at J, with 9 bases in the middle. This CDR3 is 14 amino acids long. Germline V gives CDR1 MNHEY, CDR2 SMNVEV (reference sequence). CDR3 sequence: CASSRFFTNEKLFF. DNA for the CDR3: TGTGCCAGCAGTCGGTTTTTTACTAATGAAAAACTGTTTTTT.

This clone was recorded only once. CDR3 nucleotides: TGTGCCACCAGCAGATCGGGACTAGCGGGGGAGGTCGGGGAGCTGTTTTTT. This encodes CATSRSGLAGEVGELFF. The V gene is TRBV15, the J gene TRBJ2-2; 14 nucleotides match TRBD2. Trimming at V came to 2 bases and at J to 7 bases, leaving 6 bases not matched to a gene. There are 17 residues in the CDR3. Per the germline V gene, CDR1 is LNHNV and CDR2 is YYDKDF (reference sequence).

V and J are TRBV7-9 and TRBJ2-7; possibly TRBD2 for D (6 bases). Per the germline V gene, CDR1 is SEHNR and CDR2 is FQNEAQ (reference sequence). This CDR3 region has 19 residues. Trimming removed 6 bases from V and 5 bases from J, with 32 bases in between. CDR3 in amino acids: CASSYDPGLIVPRRNEQYF. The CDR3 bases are TGTGCCAGCAGTTACGATCCGGGACTGATAGTCCCTCGGCGGAACGAGCAGTACTTC. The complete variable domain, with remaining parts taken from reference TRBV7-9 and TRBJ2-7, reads DTGVSQNPRHKITKRGQNVTFRCDPISEHNRLYWYRQTLGQGPEFLTYFQNEAQLEKSRLLSDRFSAERPKGSFSTLEIQRTEQGDSAMYLCASSYDPGLIVPRRNEQYFGPGTRLTVT.

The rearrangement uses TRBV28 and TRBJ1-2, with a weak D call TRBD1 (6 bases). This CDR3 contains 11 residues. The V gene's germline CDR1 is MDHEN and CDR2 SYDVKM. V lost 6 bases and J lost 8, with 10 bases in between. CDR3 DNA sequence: TGTGCCAGCAGCCAGGGGCGCGGCTACACCTTC. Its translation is CASSQGRGYTF.

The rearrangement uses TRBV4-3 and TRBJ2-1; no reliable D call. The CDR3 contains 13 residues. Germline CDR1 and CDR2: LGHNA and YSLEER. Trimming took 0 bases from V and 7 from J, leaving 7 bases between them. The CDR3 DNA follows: TGCGCCAGCAGCCAAGAACTTTTTAATGAGCAGTTCTTC. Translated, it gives CASSQELFNEQFF.

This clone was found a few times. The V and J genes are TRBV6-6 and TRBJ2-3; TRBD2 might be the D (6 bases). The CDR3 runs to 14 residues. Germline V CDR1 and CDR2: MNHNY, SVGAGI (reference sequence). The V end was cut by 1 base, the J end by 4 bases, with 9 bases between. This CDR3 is CASSYLGGSDTQYF. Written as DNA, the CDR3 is TGTGCCAGCAGTTACTTGGGGGGTTCAGATACGCAGTATTTT.

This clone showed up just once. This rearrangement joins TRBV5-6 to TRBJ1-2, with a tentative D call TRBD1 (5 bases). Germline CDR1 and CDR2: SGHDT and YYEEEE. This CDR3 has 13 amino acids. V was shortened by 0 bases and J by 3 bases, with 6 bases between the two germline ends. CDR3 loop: CASSLARDYGYTF. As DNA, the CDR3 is TGTGCCAGCAGCTTGGCCAGGGACTATGGCTACACCTTC.

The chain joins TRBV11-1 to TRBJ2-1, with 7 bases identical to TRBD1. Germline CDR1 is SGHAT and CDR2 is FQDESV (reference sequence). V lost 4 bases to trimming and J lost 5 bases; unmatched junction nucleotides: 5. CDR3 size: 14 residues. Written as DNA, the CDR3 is TGTGCCAGCAGCTCGTACGGGACAGACAATGAGCAGTTCTTC. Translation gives CASSSYGTDNEQFF.

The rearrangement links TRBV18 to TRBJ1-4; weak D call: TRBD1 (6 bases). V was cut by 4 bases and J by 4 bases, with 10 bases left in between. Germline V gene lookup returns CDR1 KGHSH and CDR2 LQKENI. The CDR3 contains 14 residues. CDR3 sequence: CASSQGVGNEKLFF. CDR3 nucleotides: TGTGCCAGCTCACAGGGGGTCGGTAATGAAAAACTGTTTTTT.

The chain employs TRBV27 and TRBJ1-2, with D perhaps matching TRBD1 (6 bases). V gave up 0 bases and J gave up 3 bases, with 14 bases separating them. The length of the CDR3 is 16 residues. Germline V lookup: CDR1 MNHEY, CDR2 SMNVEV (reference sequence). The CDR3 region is CASSLSPDRPYYGYTF. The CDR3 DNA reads TGTGCCAGCAGTTTATCACCGGACAGACCTTACTATGGCTACACCTTC.

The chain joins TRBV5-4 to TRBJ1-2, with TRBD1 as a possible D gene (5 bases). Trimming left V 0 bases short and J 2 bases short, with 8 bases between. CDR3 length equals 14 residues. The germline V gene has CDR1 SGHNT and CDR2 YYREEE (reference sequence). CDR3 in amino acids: CASSLGQGNYGYTF. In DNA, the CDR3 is TGTGCCAGCAGCTTGGGGCAGGGAAACTATGGCTACACCTTC. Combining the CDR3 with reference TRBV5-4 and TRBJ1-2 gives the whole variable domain ETGVTQSPTHLIKTRGQQVTLRCSSQSGHNTVSWYQQALGQGPQFIFQYYREEENGRGNFPPRFSGLQFPNYSSELNVNALELDDSALYLCASSLGQGNYGYTFGSGTRLTVV.